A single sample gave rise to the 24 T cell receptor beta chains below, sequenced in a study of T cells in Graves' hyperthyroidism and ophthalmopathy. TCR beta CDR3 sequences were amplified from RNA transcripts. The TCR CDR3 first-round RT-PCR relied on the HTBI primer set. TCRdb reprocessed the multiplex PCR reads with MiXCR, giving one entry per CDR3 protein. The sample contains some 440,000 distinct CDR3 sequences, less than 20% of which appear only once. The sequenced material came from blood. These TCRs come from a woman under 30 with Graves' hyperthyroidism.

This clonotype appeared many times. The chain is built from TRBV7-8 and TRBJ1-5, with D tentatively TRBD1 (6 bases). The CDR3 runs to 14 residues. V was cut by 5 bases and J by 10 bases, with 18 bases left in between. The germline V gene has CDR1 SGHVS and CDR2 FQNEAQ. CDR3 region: CASSPGQPSGPQHF. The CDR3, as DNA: TGTGCCAGCAGCCCAGGACAGCCCTCAGGACCCCAGCATTTT.

The chain's CDR3 is CASSQPLSRTGDDYGYTF. In nucleotides, the CDR3 is TGCGCCAGCAGCCAACCCCTAAGCCGGACAGGGGACGACTATGGCTACACCTTC. V usage is TRBV4-1 and J usage is TRBJ1-2; TRBD1 agrees at 9 bases. Germline assignment: CDR1 MGHRA and CDR2 YSYEKL. V trimming: 2 bases; J trimming: 3 bases; junction bases outside the gene matches: 13. The CDR3 contains 18 residues.

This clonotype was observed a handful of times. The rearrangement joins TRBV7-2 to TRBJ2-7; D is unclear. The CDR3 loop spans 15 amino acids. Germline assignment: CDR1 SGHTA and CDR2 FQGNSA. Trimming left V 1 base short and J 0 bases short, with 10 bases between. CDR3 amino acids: CASSLGPWASYEQYF. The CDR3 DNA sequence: TGTGCCAGCAGCTTAGGCCCTTGGGCCTCCTACGAGCAGTACTTC.

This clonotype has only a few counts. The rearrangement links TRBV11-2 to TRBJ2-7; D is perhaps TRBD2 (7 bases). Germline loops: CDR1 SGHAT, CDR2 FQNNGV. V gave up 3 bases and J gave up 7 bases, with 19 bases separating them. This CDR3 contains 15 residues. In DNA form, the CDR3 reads TGTGCCAGCAGCTTGGTGGACGGGGGGCTTAAGGAGCAGTACTTC. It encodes CASSLVDGGLKEQYF.

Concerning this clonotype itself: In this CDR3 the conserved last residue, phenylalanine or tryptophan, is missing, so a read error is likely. The CDR3 is CASTSWRSNYGYTL. CDR3 nucleotides: TGTGCCAGCACGAGCTGGCGTTCAAACTATGGCTACACCCTC. The chain recombines TRBV6-1 with TRBJ1-2; D gene ambiguous. Per the germline V gene, CDR1 is MNHNS and CDR2 is SASEGT. This CDR3 spans 14 amino acids. The V gene lost 7 bases and the J gene lost 2 bases, with 14 bases spanning the gap.

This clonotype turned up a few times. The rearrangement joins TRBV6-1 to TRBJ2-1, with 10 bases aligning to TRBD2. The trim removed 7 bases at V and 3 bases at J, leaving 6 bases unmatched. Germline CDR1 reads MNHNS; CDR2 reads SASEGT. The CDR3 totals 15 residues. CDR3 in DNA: TGTGCCAGCACCGGATCTAGCGGGGGCTACAATGAGCAGTTCTTC. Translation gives CASTGSSGGYNEQFF.

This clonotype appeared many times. The CDR3 loop is CASSERGGTIRPKNIQYF. DNA for the CDR3: TGTGCCAGCAGTGAACGAGGGGGGACAATTCGGCCCAAAAACATTCAGTACTTC. The chain links TRBV2 to TRBJ2-4, with D perhaps TRBD1 or TRBD2 (6 bases each). V lost 2 bases, J lost 2 bases, and 19 bases lay in between. The germline gives CDR1 SNHLY, CDR2 FYNNEI. The CDR3 has 18 amino acids. Combining the CDR3 with reference TRBV2 and TRBJ2-4 gives the whole variable domain EPEVTQTPSHQVTQMGQEVILRCVPISNHLYFYWYRQILGQKVEFLVSFYNNEISEKSEIFDDQFSVERPDGSNFTLKIRSTKLEDSAMYFCASSERGGTIRPKNIQYFGAGTRLSVL.

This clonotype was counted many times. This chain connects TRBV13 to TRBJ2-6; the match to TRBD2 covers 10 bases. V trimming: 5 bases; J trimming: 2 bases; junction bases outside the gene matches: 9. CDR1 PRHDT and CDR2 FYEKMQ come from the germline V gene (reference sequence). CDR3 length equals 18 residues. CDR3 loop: CASSTRSGRAAGANVLTF. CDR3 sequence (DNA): TGTGCCAGCAGCACTCGAAGCGGGAGGGCCGCTGGGGCCAACGTCCTGACTTTC.

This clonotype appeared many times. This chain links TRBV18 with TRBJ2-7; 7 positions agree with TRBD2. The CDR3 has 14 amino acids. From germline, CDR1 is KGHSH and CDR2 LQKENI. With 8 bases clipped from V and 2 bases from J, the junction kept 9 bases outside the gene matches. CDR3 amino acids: CASQEKRGPYEQYF. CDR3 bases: TGTGCCAGCCAGGAAAAGCGGGGTCCCTACGAGCAGTACTTC.

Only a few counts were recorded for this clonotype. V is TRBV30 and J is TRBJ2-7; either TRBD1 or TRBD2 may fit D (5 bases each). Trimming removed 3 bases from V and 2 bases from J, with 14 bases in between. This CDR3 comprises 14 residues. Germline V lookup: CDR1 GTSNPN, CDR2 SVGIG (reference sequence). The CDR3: CAWSAGANTYEQYF. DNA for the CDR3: TGTGCCTGGAGCGCCGGGGCCAACACCTACGAGCAGTACTTC.

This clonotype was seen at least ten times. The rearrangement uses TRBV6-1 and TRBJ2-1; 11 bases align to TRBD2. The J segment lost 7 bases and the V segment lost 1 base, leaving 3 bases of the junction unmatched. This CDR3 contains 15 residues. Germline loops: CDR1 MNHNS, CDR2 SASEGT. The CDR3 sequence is CASSEVLAGGNEQFF. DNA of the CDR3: TGTGCCAGCAGTGAAGTTTTAGCGGGAGGGAATGAGCAGTTCTTC.

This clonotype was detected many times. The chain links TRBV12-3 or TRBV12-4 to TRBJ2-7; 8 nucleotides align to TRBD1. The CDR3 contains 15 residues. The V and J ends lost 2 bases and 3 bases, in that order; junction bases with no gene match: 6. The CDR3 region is CASSLWDRPGYEQYF. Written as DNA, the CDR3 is TGTGCCAGCAGTTTATGGGACAGGCCAGGCTACGAGCAGTACTTC.

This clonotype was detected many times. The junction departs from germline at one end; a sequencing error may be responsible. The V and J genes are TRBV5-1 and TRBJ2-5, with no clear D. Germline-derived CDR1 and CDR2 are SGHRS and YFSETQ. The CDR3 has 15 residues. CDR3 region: CASSLDQTLQETQYF. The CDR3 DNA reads TGCGCCAGCAGTTTGGACCAGACCCTCCAAGAGACCCAGTACTTC.

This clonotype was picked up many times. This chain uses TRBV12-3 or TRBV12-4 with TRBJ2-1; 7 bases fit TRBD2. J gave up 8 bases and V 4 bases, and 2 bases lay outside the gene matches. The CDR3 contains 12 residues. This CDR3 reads CASSSGGYEQFF. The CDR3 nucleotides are TGTGCCAGCAGTTCGGGAGGCTATGAGCAGTTCTTC.

The CDR3 region is CASSERAAPSTDTQYF. The DNA for the CDR3 is TGTGCCAGCAGTGAAAGGGCAGCCCCGTCCACAGATACGCAGTATTTT. This chain connects TRBV6-1 to TRBJ2-3; D remains unclear. V was trimmed by 2 bases and J by 2 bases, leaving 14 bases between them. The CDR3 covers 16 residues. Germline CDR1 reads MNHNS; CDR2 reads SASEGT.

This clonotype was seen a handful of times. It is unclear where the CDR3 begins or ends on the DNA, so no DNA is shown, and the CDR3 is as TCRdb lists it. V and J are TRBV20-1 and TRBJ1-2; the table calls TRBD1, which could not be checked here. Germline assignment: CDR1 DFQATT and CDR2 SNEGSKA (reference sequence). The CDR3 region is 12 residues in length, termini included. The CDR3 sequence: CSAYRDPYGCTF.

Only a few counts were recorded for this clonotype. The CDR3, as DNA: TGTGCCAGCAGTTATACCCCCGGGTCGTACGAGCAGTACTTC. It specifies CASSYTPGSYEQYF. The V gene is TRBV5-5, the J gene TRBJ2-7, with no clear D. The CDR3 sequence is 14 residues long. Germline V gene data show CDR1 as SGHKS and CDR2 as YYEKEE (reference sequence). The V and J ends lost 5 bases and 4 bases respectively, with 16 bases between them.

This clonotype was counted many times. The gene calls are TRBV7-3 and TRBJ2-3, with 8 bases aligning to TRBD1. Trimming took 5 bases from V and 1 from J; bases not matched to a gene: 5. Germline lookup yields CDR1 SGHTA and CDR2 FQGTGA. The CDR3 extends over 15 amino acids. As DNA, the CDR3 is TGTGCCAGCAGCCCGGACAGGGCGGGCACAGATACGCAGTATTTT. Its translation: CASSPDRAGTDTQYF.

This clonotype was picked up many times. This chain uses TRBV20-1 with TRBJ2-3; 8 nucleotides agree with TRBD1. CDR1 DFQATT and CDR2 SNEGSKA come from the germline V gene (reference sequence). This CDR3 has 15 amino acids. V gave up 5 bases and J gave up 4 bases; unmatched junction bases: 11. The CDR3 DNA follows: TGCAGTGCTGAAAATAGCGTGACAGGGGCAGATACGCAGTATTTT. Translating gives CSAENSVTGADTQYF.

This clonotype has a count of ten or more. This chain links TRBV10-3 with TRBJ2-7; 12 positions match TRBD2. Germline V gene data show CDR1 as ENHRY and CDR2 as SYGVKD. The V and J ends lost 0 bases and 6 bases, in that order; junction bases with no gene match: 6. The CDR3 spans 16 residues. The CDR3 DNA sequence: TGTGCCATCAGTGAGTCTGCGGGACTAGCGGGTGGCGAGCAGTACTTC. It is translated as CAISESAGLAGGEQYF.

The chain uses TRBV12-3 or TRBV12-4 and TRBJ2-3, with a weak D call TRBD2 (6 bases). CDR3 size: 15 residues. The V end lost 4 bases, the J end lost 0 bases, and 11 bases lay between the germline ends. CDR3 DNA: TGTGCCAGCAGTTCCGGGACTTCTAGCACAGATACGCAGTATTTT. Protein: CASSSGTSSTDTQYF.

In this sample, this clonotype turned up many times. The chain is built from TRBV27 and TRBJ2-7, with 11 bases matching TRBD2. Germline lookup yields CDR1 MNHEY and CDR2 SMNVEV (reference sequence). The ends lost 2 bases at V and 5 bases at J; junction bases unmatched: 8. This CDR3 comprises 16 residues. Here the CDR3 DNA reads TGTGCCAGCAGTTTACTCGGGACTAGCGGCAGCAACGAGCAGTACTTC. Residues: CASSLLGTSGSNEQYF.

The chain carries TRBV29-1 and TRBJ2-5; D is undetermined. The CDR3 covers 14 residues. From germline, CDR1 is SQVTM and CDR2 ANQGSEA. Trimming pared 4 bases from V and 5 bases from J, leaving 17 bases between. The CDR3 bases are TGCAGCGTTGCGGCAGACATGGGAAGGGAGACCCAGTACTTC. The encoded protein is CSVAADMGRETQYF.

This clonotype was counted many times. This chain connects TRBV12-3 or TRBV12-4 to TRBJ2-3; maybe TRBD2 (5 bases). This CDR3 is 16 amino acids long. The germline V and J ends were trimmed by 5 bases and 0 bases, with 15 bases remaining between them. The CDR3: CASSTLLAASTDTQYF. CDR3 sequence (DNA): TGTGCCAGCAGTACGCTTCTAGCAGCTAGCACAGATACGCAGTATTTT.